This TCR beta chain is drawn from a study of cytomegalovirus exposure and HLA in healthy donors. Findings of the study overall: The authors listed around 150 TCR beta chains as cytomegalovirus-associated. Researchers left out some V segments, among them TRBV6-2 and TRBV6-3, as indistinguishable. Presence/absence analyses rested on an assumption that sequencing depth was roughly uniform across donors. Immune exposure was documented only through CMV serostatus.

Germline V CDR1 and CDR2: LGHNA, YSLEER. The CDR3 has 15 amino acids. V lost 4 bases to trimming and J lost 0 bases, with 11 bases between them. This PCR relied on a set of 60 Vbeta primers and 13 Jbeta primers. The data were produced by immunoSEQ multiplex PCR, yet TCRdb's version contains in-frame clones alone and is incomplete. The data show about 180,000 clones, approximately 72% seen once. Details on this clone: Its antigen is undetermined.

The TCR originated in a human donor in good health. The chain links TRBV4-3 to TRBJ2-3; tentatively, D is TRBD2 (5 bases). The source material was PBMCs. CDR3 nucleotide sequence: TGCGCCAGCAGCCGAAGCCGGGATAGCACAGATACGCAGTATTTT. Translated, it gives CASSRSRDSTDTQYF.